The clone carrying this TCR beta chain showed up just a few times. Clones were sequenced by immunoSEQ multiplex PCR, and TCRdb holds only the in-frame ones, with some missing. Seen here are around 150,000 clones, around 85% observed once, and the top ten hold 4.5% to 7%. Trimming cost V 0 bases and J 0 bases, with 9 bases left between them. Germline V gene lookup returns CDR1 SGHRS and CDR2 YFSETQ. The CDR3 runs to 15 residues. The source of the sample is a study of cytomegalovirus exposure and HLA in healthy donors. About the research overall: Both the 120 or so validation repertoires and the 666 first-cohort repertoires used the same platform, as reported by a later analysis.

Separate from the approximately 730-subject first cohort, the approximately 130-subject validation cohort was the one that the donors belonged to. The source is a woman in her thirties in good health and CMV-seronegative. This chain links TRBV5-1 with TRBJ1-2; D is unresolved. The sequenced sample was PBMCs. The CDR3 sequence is CASSLGVGPNYGYTF. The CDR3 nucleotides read TGCGCCAGCAGCTTGGGGGTTGGACCTAACTATGGCTACACCTTC.